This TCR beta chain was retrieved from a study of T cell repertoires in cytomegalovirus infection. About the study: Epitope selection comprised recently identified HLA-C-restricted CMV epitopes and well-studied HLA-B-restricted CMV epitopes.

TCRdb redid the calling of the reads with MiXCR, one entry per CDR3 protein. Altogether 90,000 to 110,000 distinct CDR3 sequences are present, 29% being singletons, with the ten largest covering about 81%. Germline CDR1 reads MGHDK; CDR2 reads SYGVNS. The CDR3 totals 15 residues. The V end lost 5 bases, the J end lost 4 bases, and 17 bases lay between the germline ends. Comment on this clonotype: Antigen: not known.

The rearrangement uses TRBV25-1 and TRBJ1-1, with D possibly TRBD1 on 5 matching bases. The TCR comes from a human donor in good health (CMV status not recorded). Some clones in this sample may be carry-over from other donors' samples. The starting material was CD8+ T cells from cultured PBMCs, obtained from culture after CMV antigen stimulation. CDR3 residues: CASSPFSGQGTEAFF. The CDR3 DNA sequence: TGTGCCAGCAGTCCATTTTCGGGTCAGGGCACTGAAGCTTTCTTT.